The clone carrying this T cell receptor beta chain came up a few times. No antigen is known for it. The data derive from a study of beta chain features in type 1 diabetes. As for the study in general: Age, gender, cell numbers and subset yield matched between patients and controls. Findings of the study overall: Patients with type 1 diabetes carried fewer insertions and had more deletions at their VDJ junctions. Sequencing the cDNA could make cells with high TCR expression show up more than they should. Moderately but significantly shorter TCRB CDR3s were found in Type 1 diabetes patients in all four CD4+ subsets.

The whole isolated RNA underwent reverse transcription, so sequencing captured expressed TCRB transcripts. Clones were read by immunoSEQ multiplex PCR, and TCRdb kept only the in-frame ones, dropping some. The sample shows roughly 100,000 clones, roughly 28% of them seen only once. CDR3 size: 16 residues. Losses at the gene ends were 1 base for V and 4 bases for J; bases not matched to a gene: 10. In germline, CDR1 is SGHNT, CDR2 YYREEE (reference sequence). This sequence joins TRBV5-4 and TRBJ2-5; 7 bases align to TRBD2. The clonotype comes from a young woman with type 1 diabetes. Sequencing was carried out using central memory CD4+ T cells from blood. The CDR3 spells CASSLRTFGRGETQYF. CDR3 DNA: TGTGCCAGCAGCTTGCGTACGTTTGGGAGGGGAGAGACCCAGTACTTC.